The 27 T cell receptor beta chains below were found in one sample sequenced in a study of blood T cell repertoires in COVID-19. The repertoire was sequenced with immunoSEQ multiplex PCR; TCRdb's copy has only in-frame clones and lacks some. The data contain around 100,000 clones, approximately 80% of them singletons. The material sequenced was peripheral blood. The receptor source for this set is a woman aged 70-85 years with acute or convalescent COVID-19.

The chain's CDR3 is CSASLGAGARGDRHEQFF. The CDR3 nucleotides read TGCAGTGCTAGTCTTGGGGCGGGGGCCCGCGGGGATAGGCATGAGCAGTTCTTC. The chain joins TRBV20-1 to TRBJ2-1, with a weak D call TRBD2 (7 bases). This CDR3 contains 18 residues. Trimming removed 3 bases at V and 8 bases at J, with 29 bases between. Germline V gene data show CDR1 as DFQATT and CDR2 as SNEGSKA (reference sequence).

The table lists this clone with a few counts. V and J are TRBV18 and TRBJ1-3; D not resolved. Trimming left V 2 bases short and J 2 bases short, with 7 bases between. Germline V gene lookup returns CDR1 KGHSH and CDR2 LQKENI. CDR3 length: 14 residues. This CDR3 is CASSPDWTGNTIYF. The CDR3 coding sequence is TGTGCCAGCTCACCAGACTGGACTGGAAACACCATATATTTT.

This clone was counted a few times. This chain links TRBV6-2 or TRBV6-3 with TRBJ1-1, with a weak D call TRBD1 (5 bases). The V end was cut by 4 bases, the J end by 5 bases, with 17 bases between. CDR3 length equals 15 residues. CDR1 and CDR2 from the germline V gene are MNHEY and SVGEGT. The CDR3 sequence: CASSFLGTSRTEAFF. The CDR3 DNA follows: TGTGCCAGCAGTTTCCTCGGGACTTCTAGAACTGAAGCTTTCTTT.

The chain joins TRBV5-5 to TRBJ1-6; 8 bases line up with TRBD1. The CDR3 extends over 15 amino acids. Trimming removed 4 bases from V and 11 bases from J; junction bases left unmatched: 11. Germline loops: CDR1 SGHKS, CDR2 YYEKEE (reference sequence). The CDR3 region is CASSTERQGITPLHF. DNA of the CDR3: TGTGCCAGCAGCACCGAAAGACAGGGGATCACACCCCTCCACTTT.

The V call is TRBV7-3, the J call TRBJ2-1; possible D gene TRBD2, 5 bases. Germline loops: CDR1 SGHTA, CDR2 FQGTGA. CDR3 length: 12 residues. V shed 2 bases and J shed 9 bases, with 8 bases lying between them. CDR3 residues: CASSLGGGEQFF. The DNA of the CDR3 is TGTGCCAGCAGCTTAGGAGGTGGTGAGCAGTTCTTC.

This chain links TRBV29-1 with TRBJ1-1; D possibly corresponds to TRBD1 (6 bases). In germline, CDR1 is SQVTM, CDR2 ANQGSEA. The CDR3 runs to 12 residues. Between the trimmed V and J ends, which lost 4 bases and 5 bases, there was a span of 11 bases. For the CDR3, the DNA is TGCAGCGTTGCTGCCAGGGGAACTGAAGCTTTCTTT. It codes for CSVAARGTEAFF.

V and J are TRBV30 and TRBJ2-3, with 9 bases identical to TRBD2. The CDR3 contains 15 residues. Germline V CDR1 and CDR2: GTSNPN, SVGIG (reference sequence). V was clipped by 2 bases and J by 0 bases; unmatched bases: 3. CDR3 sequence reads: CAWSRLAASTDTQYF. CDR3 bases: TGTGCCTGGAGTCGACTAGCGGCGAGCACAGATACGCAGTATTTT.

Turning to this clone: The junction and the germline gene differ at one end; a read error may be behind it. V usage is TRBV2 and J usage is TRBJ2-7; unclear D gene. The CDR3 totals 8 residues. The germline V gene has CDR1 SNHLY and CDR2 FYNNEI. CDR3 protein: CASSEGSF. For the CDR3, the DNA is TGTGCCAGCAGTGAAGGGAGCTTC.

This chain links TRBV11-3 with TRBJ2-7; 8 bases are shared with TRBD1. Germline V gene sequence: CDR1 SGHNT, CDR2 YENEEA. The V gene end was trimmed by 5 bases and the J gene end by 6 bases; junction bases not matched to a gene: 12. The CDR3 is made up of 15 amino acids. This chain's CDR3 is CASSTRFDRGGEQYF. The CDR3 DNA reads TGTGCCAGCAGCACTCGCTTCGACAGGGGCGGCGAGCAGTACTTC.

V gene TRBV5-1 combines with J gene TRBJ2-2; tentatively, D is TRBD2 (5 bases). CDR3 length equals 15 residues. The germline V gene has CDR1 SGHRS and CDR2 YFSETQ. V was cut by 2 bases and J by 2 bases, with 10 bases left in between. CDR3 in amino acids: CASSFSGQNTGELFF. The CDR3 DNA reads TGCGCCAGCAGCTTCAGCGGCCAAAACACCGGGGAGCTGTTTTTT.

The rearrangement joins TRBV27 to TRBJ1-1, with D possibly TRBD1 on 5 matching bases. The CDR3 extends over 13 amino acids. Germline loops: CDR1 MNHEY, CDR2 SMNVEV (reference sequence). V gave up 6 bases and J gave up 2 bases, with 10 bases separating them. CDR3 sequence reads: CASRQGFNTEAFF. Here the CDR3 DNA reads TGTGCCAGCAGGCAGGGTTTTAACACTGAAGCTTTCTTT.

The chain combines TRBV30 with TRBJ1-2; 7 bases are a match to TRBD1. This CDR3 contains 14 residues. Unmatched junction bases numbered 6, after V lost 2 bases and J lost 3 bases. Germline assignment: CDR1 GTSNPN and CDR2 SVGIG (reference sequence). The CDR3 sequence: CAWSRDSSDYGYTF. The CDR3 region has the DNA TGTGCCTGGAGTCGGGACAGTAGCGACTATGGCTACACCTTC.

V usage is TRBV6-1 and J usage is TRBJ2-5, with 7 positions matching TRBD2. Germline V lookup: CDR1 MNHNS, CDR2 SASEGT. V gave up 2 bases and J gave up 5 bases; unmatched junction bases: 5. This CDR3 contains 14 residues. CDR3 nucleotides: TGTGCCAGCAGTGAAAAGAGGGGAGGGGAGACCCAGTACTTC. Protein product: CASSEKRGGETQYF.

The chain combines TRBV6-5 with TRBJ1-1; tentative D call: TRBD1 (6 bases). Germline V gene data show CDR1 as MNHEY and CDR2 as SVGAGI. Trimming removed 6 bases at V and 8 bases at J, with 13 bases between. The CDR3 length is 12 residues. This CDR3 is CASSGPGTEAFF. The CDR3 region has the DNA TGTGCCAGCAGCGGACCCGGGACAGAAGCTTTCTTT.

The V and J genes are TRBV18 and TRBJ2-3, with 10 bases fitting TRBD1. J was trimmed by 2 bases and V by 6 bases; bases with no gene match: 5. CDR3 size: 15 residues. The germline V gene has CDR1 KGHSH and CDR2 LQKENI. The DNA for the CDR3 is TGTGCCAGCTCTCTGGGACAGGGGCACACAGATACGCAGTATTTT. Amino acids: CASSLGQGHTDTQYF.

The rearrangement uses TRBV14 and TRBJ2-7, with TRBD2 as a possible D gene (5 bases). Trimming cost V 3 bases and J 5 bases, with 14 bases left between them. CDR1 SGHDN and CDR2 FVKESK come from the germline V gene. This CDR3 is built from 14 residues. The CDR3 protein is CASSHVPGKNEQYF. DNA of the CDR3: TGTGCCAGCAGCCACGTCCCGGGAAAGAACGAGCAGTACTTC.

The V and J genes are TRBV20-1 and TRBJ1-1; 7 bases line up with TRBD1. The CDR3 contains 12 residues. V was clipped by 3 bases and J by 11 bases; unmatched bases: 9. Germline lookup yields CDR1 DFQATT and CDR2 SNEGSKA (reference sequence). In DNA, the CDR3 is TGCAGTGCTAGTCCTGACAGGGTTGGGGCTTTCTTT. It specifies CSASPDRVGAFF.

The V call is TRBV6-4, the J call TRBJ2-2, with 8 positions matching TRBD1. The CDR3 contains 16 residues. Losses at the gene ends were 2 bases for V and 3 bases for J; bases not matched to a gene: 5. Germline CDR1 MRHNA, CDR2 SNTAGT. CDR3 residues: CASSDGAGGDTGELFF. The CDR3 DNA follows: TGTGCCAGCAGTGACGGGGCAGGGGGCGACACCGGGGAGCTGTTTTTT.

The V and J genes are TRBV5-3 and TRBJ1-5; unclear D gene. TRBV5-3 is classed as an ORF, of uncertain function. The CDR3 contains 15 residues. The chain's CDR3 is CDKSSGRPTDQPQHF. CDR3 coding DNA: TGTGACAAAAGCTCAGGCAGGCCGACCGATCAGCCCCAGCATTTT.

This clone appeared a single time. J is TRBJ2-2 and V is TRBV5-8; the D gene is possibly TRBD1 (5 bases). The CDR3 spans 13 residues. Germline V lookup: CDR1 SGHTS, CDR2 YDEGEE. Trimming took off 8 bases at V and 1 base at J, with 9 bases between the two ends. CDR3 nucleotide sequence: TGTGCCAGTGCAGGGCGGAACACCGGGGAGCTGTTTTTT. Protein sequence: CASAGRNTGELFF.

The chain has TRBV6-5 and TRBJ2-3; 7 bases map to TRBD2. Germline values: CDR1 MNHEY, CDR2 SVGAGI. After removal of 0 bases from V and 6 bases from J, the junction contained 3 bases not matched to a gene. This CDR3 has 14 amino acids. Here the CDR3 DNA reads TGTGCCAGCAGTTACTCGATCGGGAGGGATACGCAGTATTTT. This encodes CASSYSIGRDTQYF.

The chain employs TRBV28 and TRBJ1-1; D not certain. The CDR3 covers 15 residues. Germline loops: CDR1 MDHEN, CDR2 SYDVKM. Trimming shortened V by 2 bases and J by 5 bases, and 15 bases separated the two germline ends. The CDR3 protein is CASSLLTSPETEAFF. The DNA for the CDR3 is TGTGCCAGCAGTTTACTGACCTCACCGGAGACTGAAGCTTTCTTT. Looking up the rest from reference TRBV28 and TRBJ1-1 gives the full variable domain: DVKVTQSSRYLVKRTGEKVFLECVQDMDHENMFWYRQDPGLGLRLIYFSYDVKMKEKGDIPEGYSVSREKKERFSLILESASTNQTSMYLCASSLLTSPETEAFFGQGTRLTVV.

V is TRBV6-1 and J is TRBJ2-1; D might be TRBD2 (7 bases). In germline, CDR1 is MNHNS, CDR2 SASEGT. V gave up 4 bases and J gave up 1 base, with 14 bases separating them. This CDR3 is 16 amino acids long. The CDR3 loop reads CASSGVRGASYNEQFF. CDR3 sequence (DNA): TGTGCCAGCAGTGGGGTCCGGGGGGCTTCCTACAATGAGCAGTTCTTC.

The DNA of the CDR3 is TGCAGCGTTGTTCCCGGGACAGGGACGTACGAGCAGTACTTC. It translates to CSVVPGTGTYEQYF. V gene TRBV29-1 combines with J gene TRBJ2-7; 9 nucleotides line up with TRBD1. The V gene's germline CDR1 is SQVTM and CDR2 ANQGSEA. CDR3 length: 14 amino acids. After removal of 4 bases from V and 4 bases from J, the junction contained 8 bases not matched to a gene.

The V and J genes are TRBV27 and TRBJ1-1, with 8 bases identical to TRBD1. Germline CDR1 and CDR2: MNHEY and SMNVEV (reference sequence). The CDR3 extends over 12 amino acids. J was trimmed by 5 bases and V by 4 bases; bases with no gene match: 0. Here the CDR3 reads CASSWTGTEAFF. The CDR3 DNA is TGTGCCAGCAGTTGGACAGGGACTGAAGCTTTCTTT.

This clone was picked up one time. The chain carries TRBV20-1 and TRBJ1-2, with 8 bases that match TRBD1. V was clipped by 3 bases and J by 1 base; unmatched bases: 7. From germline, CDR1 is DFQATT and CDR2 SNEGSKA (reference sequence). This CDR3 region has 15 residues. Written as DNA, the CDR3 is TGCAGTGCTAGTCAACGTGGGACAGGTAACTATGGCTACACCTTC. This gives the protein CSASQRGTGNYGYTF.

This clone came up a few times. The genes are TRBV4-3 and TRBJ1-2; 8 bases are shared with TRBD1. The CDR3 contains 13 residues. V was clipped by 3 bases and J by 5 bases; unmatched bases: 2. The germline V gene has CDR1 LGHNA and CDR2 YSLEER. CDR3: CASSQTGVYGYTF. The CDR3 bases are TGCGCCAGCAGCCAGACAGGGGTATATGGCTACACCTTC.